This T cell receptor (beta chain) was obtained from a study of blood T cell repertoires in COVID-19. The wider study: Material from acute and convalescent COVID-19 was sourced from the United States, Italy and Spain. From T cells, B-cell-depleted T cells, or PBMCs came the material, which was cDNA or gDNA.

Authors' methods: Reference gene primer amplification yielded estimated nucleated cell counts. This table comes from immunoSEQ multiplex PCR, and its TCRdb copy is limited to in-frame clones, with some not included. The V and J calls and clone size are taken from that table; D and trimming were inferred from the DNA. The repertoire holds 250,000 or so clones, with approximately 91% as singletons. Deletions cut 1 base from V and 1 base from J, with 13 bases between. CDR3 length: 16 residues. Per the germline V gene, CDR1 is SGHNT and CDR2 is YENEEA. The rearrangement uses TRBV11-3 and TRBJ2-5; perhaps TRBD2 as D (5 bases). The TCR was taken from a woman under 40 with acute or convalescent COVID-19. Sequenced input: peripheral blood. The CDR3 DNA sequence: TGTGCCAGCAGCTTAGGAGGGATCGGCGGCCAAGAGACCCAGTACTTC. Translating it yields CASSLGGIGGQETQYF.